The 3 T cell receptor beta chains below come from one sample, sequenced in a study of cytomegalovirus exposure and HLA in healthy donors. 13 Jbeta primers and 60 Vbeta primers were used for the PCR. Produced via immunoSEQ multiplex PCR; TCRdb's table is partial and in-frame only. The data contain some 200,000 clones, more than 75% of them singletons. The sequencing sample was made of PBMCs. These receptors originate from a girl less than two years old in good health and CMV-seronegative.

The CDR3 loop reads CASSLGGSHNEQFF. In DNA form, the CDR3 reads TGTGCCAGCAGCTTAGGAGGGTCCCACAATGAGCAGTTCTTC. The V gene is TRBV7-2, the J gene TRBJ2-1; D may be TRBD2 (5 bases). CDR1 and CDR2 from the germline V gene are SGHTA and FQGNSA. Trimming cost V 1 base and J 5 bases, with 9 bases left between them. The CDR3 covers 14 residues.

This chain joins TRBV11-2 and TRBJ2-7; 9 nucleotides match TRBD2. Germline CDR1 and CDR2: SGHAT and FQNNGV. V was pared by 1 base and J by 4 bases, with 11 bases of the junction left unmatched. The CDR3 is made up of 17 amino acids. CDR3 bases: TGTGCCAGCAGCTTAGGTCCCCATTCTAGCGGGACGTACGAGCAGTACTTC. This sequence encodes CASSLGPHSSGTYEQYF.

CDR3 coding DNA: TGTGCCTTACAACCGGACAGGGTGGGAGAGCAGTACTTC. It specifies CALQPDRVGEQYF. The V call is TRBV30, the J call TRBJ2-7, with 8 bases aligning to TRBD1. V trimming: 7 bases; J trimming: 7 bases; junction bases outside the gene matches: 12. Looked up from germline, CDR1 is GTSNPN and CDR2 is SVGIG (reference sequence). There are 13 residues in the CDR3.